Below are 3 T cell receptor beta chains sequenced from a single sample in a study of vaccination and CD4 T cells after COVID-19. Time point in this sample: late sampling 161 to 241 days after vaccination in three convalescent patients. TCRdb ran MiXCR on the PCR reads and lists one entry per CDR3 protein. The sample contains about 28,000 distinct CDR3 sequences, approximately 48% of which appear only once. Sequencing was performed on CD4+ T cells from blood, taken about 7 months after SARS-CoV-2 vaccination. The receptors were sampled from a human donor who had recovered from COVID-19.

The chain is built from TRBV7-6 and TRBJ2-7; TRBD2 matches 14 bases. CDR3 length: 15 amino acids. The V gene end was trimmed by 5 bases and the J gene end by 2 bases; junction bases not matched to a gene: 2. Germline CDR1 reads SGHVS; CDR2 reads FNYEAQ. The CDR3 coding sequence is TGTGCCAGCAGCAGGACTAGCGGGAGGACCTACGAGCAGTACTTC. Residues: CASSRTSGRTYEQYF.

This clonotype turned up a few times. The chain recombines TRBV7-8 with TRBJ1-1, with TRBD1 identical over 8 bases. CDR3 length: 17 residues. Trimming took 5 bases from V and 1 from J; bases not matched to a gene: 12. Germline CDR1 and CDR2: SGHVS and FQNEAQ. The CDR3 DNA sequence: TGTGCCAGCAGCCGTTCCAGGGGGCTCCAACGGAACACTGAAGCTTTCTTT. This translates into CASSRSRGLQRNTEAFF.

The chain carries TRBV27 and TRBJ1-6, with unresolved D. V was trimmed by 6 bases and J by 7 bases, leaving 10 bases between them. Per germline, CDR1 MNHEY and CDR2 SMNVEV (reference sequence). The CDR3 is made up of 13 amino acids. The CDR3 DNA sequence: TGTGCCAGCAGGGCAGAACGGAATTCACCCCTCCACTTT. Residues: CASRAERNSPLHF.